This T cell receptor (beta chain) was captured in a study of T-cell reconstitution after alpha-beta-depleted transplantation in children. Study-wide findings and caveats: Alpha-beta T cells about two months after transplant reportedly derived from several hundred expanded graft clones. Hyperexpanded clones declined; after one year, newly produced T cells mostly supplied diversity. Some patients' high day-60 TCRbeta diversity was traced to surviving recipient T cells and thymic progenitors.

V shed 3 bases and J shed 0 bases, with 6 bases lying between them. CDR3 length: 13 residues. Germline CDR1 and CDR2: DFQATT and SNEGSKA (reference sequence). Unique molecular identifiers were incorporated into the prepared TCRbeta library. TCRdb recomputed calls from the PCR reads with MiXCR, one row per CDR3 protein. The table has 550,000 to 600,000 distinct CDR3 sequences, 23% seen once. In regard to this clonotype: Its antigen is still unknown.

V is TRBV20-1 and J is TRBJ1-3; D call uncertain. The input for sequencing was PBMCs, mostly from graft donor cells, taken 360 days after TCRalphabeta/CD19-depleted stem cell transplant. The receptor comes from a boy under three years old who had a stem cell transplant for acute myeloid leukemia, so the T cells may come from the graft donor. CDR3 sequence: CSASKDSGNTIYF. In DNA, the CDR3 is TGCAGTGCTAGTAAAGACTCTGGAAACACCATATATTTT.